Shown below are 14 T cell receptor beta chains from a single sample sequenced in a study of blood T cell repertoires in COVID-19. The protocol was immunoSEQ multiplex PCR, while the TCRdb copy is restricted to in-frame clones and leaves out a portion. The sample lists about 210,000 clones; about four fifths were seen once. The sequencing sample was made of peripheral blood. These receptors were collected from a middle-aged man with active or convalescent COVID-19.

The genes are TRBV2 and TRBJ1-2; TRBD1 might be the D (6 bases). The V gene lost 4 bases and the J gene lost 0 bases, with 9 bases spanning the gap. Germline assignment: CDR1 SNHLY and CDR2 FYNNEI. The CDR3 is 14 amino acids. The CDR3 here is CASSADSSNYGYTF. The CDR3 nucleotides read TGTGCCAGCAGTGCGGACAGCTCTAACTATGGCTACACCTTC.

CDR3 bases: TGTGCCAGTTCGACCTCGGGACTAGCGACCTACGAGCAGTACTTC. This codes for CASSTSGLATYEQYF. V gene TRBV19 combines with J gene TRBJ2-7, with TRBD2 matching over 10 bases. The CDR3 runs to 15 residues. Unmatched junction bases numbered 9, after V lost 8 bases and J lost 2 bases. Germline CDR1 and CDR2: LNHDA and SQIVND (reference sequence).

The V and J genes are TRBV2 and TRBJ2-7; 9 bases are a match to TRBD1. From germline, CDR1 is SNHLY and CDR2 FYNNEI. V shed 4 bases and J 0 bases; nucleotides not matched to a gene: 7. The CDR3 has 16 residues. CDR3 coding DNA: TGTGCCAGCAGTGCCAACAGGGGGCTTGTCTCCTACGAGCAGTACTTC. It specifies CASSANRGLVSYEQYF. The full variable domain, rest sourced from reference TRBV2 and TRBJ2-7, is EPEVTQTPSHQVTQMGQEVILRCVPISNHLYFYWYRQILGQKVEFLVSFYNNEISEKSEIFDDQFSVERPDGSNFTLKIRSTKLEDSAMYFCASSANRGLVSYEQYFGPGTRLTVT.

CDR3 loop: CASSKVVNEQFF. CDR3 sequence (DNA): TGTGCCAGCAGCAAAGTCGTGAATGAGCAGTTCTTC. This chain uses TRBV21-1 with TRBJ2-1; TRBD2 was called by the table and not checked on the DNA. TRBV21-1 is described as a pseudogene. The CDR3 has 12 amino acids.

The chain couples TRBV6-1 to TRBJ1-2, with D unresolved. Germline V lookup: CDR1 MNHNS, CDR2 SASEGT. The germline V and J ends were trimmed by 3 bases and 4 bases, with 15 bases remaining between them. The CDR3 consists of 15 residues. CDR3 sequence reads: CASSEVFRNSYGYTF. The CDR3 coding sequence is TGTGCCAGCAGTGAGGTCTTCAGGAATTCCTATGGCTACACCTTC.

This clone was counted once. CDR3 sequence (DNA): TGTGCCTGGACCCAATCCCGACACGCAGGGGAGGGCTACACCTTC. It codes for CAWTQSRHAGEGYTF. The genes are TRBV30 and TRBJ1-2; maybe TRBD1 (6 bases). V shed 4 bases and J shed 8 bases, with 23 bases lying between them. There are 15 residues in the CDR3. Germline V lookup: CDR1 GTSNPN, CDR2 SVGIG (reference sequence). Using reference TRBV30 and TRBJ1-2 for the parts outside the CDR3, the full variable domain is SQTIHQWPATLVQPVGSPLSLECTVEGTSNPNLYWYRQAAGRGLQLLFYSVGIGQISSEVPQNLSASRPQDRQFILSSKKLLLSDSGFYLCAWTQSRHAGEGYTFGSGTRLTVV.

This rearrangement joins TRBV5-6 to TRBJ1-5; 9 bases align to TRBD1. This CDR3 is 15 amino acids long. V dropped 4 bases and J dropped 2; count of bases not matched to a gene: 4. The germline gives CDR1 SGHDT, CDR2 YYEEEE. The CDR3 coding sequence is TGTGCCAGCAGCCGGACAGGGGAGGGCAATCAGCCCCAGCATTTT. Translated, it gives CASSRTGEGNQPQHF.

This clone occurred a few times. The same CDR3 can be traced to other DNA sequences in this sample. The chain employs TRBV5-1 and TRBJ2-3; 11 positions agree with TRBD2. The CDR3 sequence is 16 residues long. Germline trimming cut 0 bases from V and 3 bases from J; bases unmatched to any gene: 3. CDR1 and CDR2 (germline): SGHRS, YFSETQ. CDR3 amino acids: CASSLAGTSGTDTQYF. The CDR3 DNA follows: TGCGCCAGCAGCTTGGCCGGGACTAGCGGAACAGATACGCAGTATTTT.

The V and J genes are TRBV6-2 or TRBV6-3 and TRBJ2-3; a weak D match, TRBD2 (6 bases). V dropped 0 bases and J dropped 6 bases, with 25 bases sitting between them. The CDR3 sequence is 19 residues long. The germline CDR1 and CDR2 sequences are MNHEY and SVGEGT. This CDR3 is CASSYSTAGNIRELDTQYF. Written as DNA, the CDR3 is TGTGCCAGCAGTTACTCGACAGCGGGCAACATACGGGAGTTGGATACGCAGTATTTT.

The table lists this clone with many counts. The rearrangement links TRBV5-6 to TRBJ1-1; TRBD1 agrees at 7 bases. CDR3 length: 15 amino acids. The germline V gene encodes CDR1 SGHDT and CDR2 YYEEEE. Germline trimming cut 4 bases from V and 0 bases from J; bases unmatched to any gene: 6. The CDR3 nucleotides read TGTGCCAGCAGCGGACAGGACAGAGTGAACACTGAAGCTTTCTTT. Residues: CASSGQDRVNTEAFF.

V usage is TRBV28 and J usage is TRBJ1-1, with 8 bases aligning to TRBD1. Trimming removed 5 bases from V and 1 base from J; junction bases left unmatched: 3. Looked up from germline, CDR1 is MDHEN and CDR2 is SYDVKM. The length of the CDR3 is 14 residues. CDR3 bases: TGTGCCAGCAGTAGAACAGGGGGGAACACTGAAGCTTTCTTT. Its translation: CASSRTGGNTEAFF.

The V call is TRBV11-3, the J call TRBJ2-1; 7 bases line up with TRBD1. V was pared by 4 bases and J by 9 bases, with 12 bases of the junction left unmatched. CDR3 length: 15 residues. CDR1 and CDR2 (germline): SGHNT, YENEEA. The CDR3 loop is CASSSVGQVPGEQFF. CDR3 nucleotide sequence: TGTGCCAGCAGCTCGGTAGGACAGGTTCCAGGTGAGCAGTTCTTC.

The chain recombines TRBV11-3 with TRBJ2-2; no definite D call. The length of the CDR3 is 12 residues. The germline V gene encodes CDR1 SGHNT and CDR2 YENEEA. V was cut by 5 bases and J by 3 bases, with 4 bases left in between. The CDR3 loop reads CASSTYTGELFF. Written as DNA, the CDR3 is TGTGCCAGCAGCACATACACCGGGGAGCTGTTTTTT.

The chain employs TRBV19 and TRBJ2-7; TRBD1 is a possible D gene (6 bases). V gave up 5 bases and J gave up 3 bases, with 17 bases separating them. The germline V gene encodes CDR1 LNHDA and CDR2 SQIVND (reference sequence). The length of the CDR3 is 15 residues. CDR3 sequence (DNA): TGTGCCAGTAGTTCTTCGGAACAGGGTAGCTACGAGCAGTACTTC. This encodes CASSSSEQGSYEQYF.